Listed below are T cell receptor beta chains from one sample, sequenced in a study of shared clonotypes between healthy human individuals. Sequenced by immunoSEQ multiplex PCR; TCRdb stores in-frame clones only, minus some. The profile shows over 1.4 million clones, roughly 96% of them singletons. The sequenced material came from naive CD4+ T cells sorted from blood. Receptors were obtained from a man aged 30-40 years in good health. The CDR3 runs from the conserved cysteine through the conserved F or W. The D gene is left open where the match is weak. Size is omitted from some rows. Given values are once, few, many or a class for expanded clones.

J,D,V,size,CDR3,DNA
TRBJ1-4,TRBD1,TRBV6-1,.,CASSLDRENEKLFF,TGTGCCAGCAGCCTCGACAGGGAGAATGAAAAACTGTTTTTT
TRBJ2-5,TRBD2,TRBV28,.,CASSLYRREGETQYF,TGTGCCAGCAGTTTATACCGCAGGGAGGGTGAGACCCAGTACTTC
TRBJ2-5,.,TRBV2,.,CASSGAGGKETQYF,TGTGCCAGCAGTGGGGCAGGAGGGAAGGAGACCCAGTACTTC
TRBJ2-7,.,TRBV5-1,.,CASSGQDSRITYEQYF,TGCGCCAGCAGTGGGCAGGACAGCCGAATTACCTACGAGCAGTACTTC
TRBJ1-1,.,TRBV5-1,.,CASSTTATEAFF,TGCGCCAGCAGCACCACAGCCACTGAAGCTTTCTTT
TRBJ1-1,.,TRBV6-1,.,CASSEKPGVTEAFF,TGTGCCAGCAGTGAAAAGCCAGGGGTCACTGAAGCTTTCTTT
TRBJ2-1,TRBD2,TRBV10-3,few,CAISVIAGGYEQFF,TGTGCCATCAGTGTCATAGCGGGAGGCTATGAGCAGTTCTTC
TRBJ2-5,.,TRBV2,once,CASSVNRAETQYF,TGTGCCAGCAGTGTAAACAGGGCAGAGACCCAGTACTTC
TRBJ1-4,TRBD1,TRBV7-6,.,CASSLDRQGNPSGEKLFF,TGTGCCAGCAGCTTAGACAGACAGGGGAACCCTTCGGGGGAAAAACTGTTTTTT
TRBJ2-2,.,TRBV19,.,CASSLFDGPSGELFF,TGTGCCAGTAGTCTTTTTGACGGTCCTTCTGGGGAGCTGTTTTTT
TRBJ2-7,.,TRBV12-5,.,CASGLVISYEQYF,TGTGCTAGTGGTTTGGTAATCTCTTACGAGCAGTACTTC
TRBJ1-1,TRBD1,TRBV25-1,.,CASSPTGWNTEAFF,TGTGCCAGCAGTCCGACAGGGTGGAACACTGAAGCTTTCTTT
TRBJ2-7,TRBD2,TRBV5-4,.,CASSPRGSGRMYNYEQYF,TGTGCCAGCAGCCCCCGGGGTAGCGGGAGGATGTACAACTACGAGCAGTACTTC
TRBJ2-5,TRBD1,TRBV18,.,CASSPVQGVETQYF,TGTGCCAGCTCACCGGTGCAGGGGGTTGAGACCCAGTACTTC
TRBJ1-5,.,TRBV28,.,CASSLATGSEQPQHF,TGTGCCAGCAGTTTAGCTACAGGGTCCGAACAGCCCCAGCATTTT
TRBJ2-7,TRBD1,TRBV28,.,CASRLRLGQGSYEQYF,TGTGCCAGCAGACTCCGTTTGGGACAGGGTTCCTACGAGCAGTACTTC
TRBJ2-5,TRBD2,TRBV9,.,CASSLTDGRVGETQYF,TGTGCCAGCAGCTTAACAGACGGGAGGGTAGGCGAGACCCAGTACTTC
TRBJ2-6,.,TRBV18,.,CASSPPRWEGANVLTF,TGTGCCAGCTCACCACCGAGATGGGAGGGGGCCAACGTCCTGACTTTC
TRBJ2-1,TRBD2,TRBV5-1,once,CASSQVRGLAYNEQFF,TGCGCCAGCAGCCAAGTGAGGGGACTAGCCTACAATGAGCAGTTCTTC
TRBJ2-1,TRBD2,TRBV18,.,CASSPLTGGLVNEQFF,TGTGCCAGCTCACCTCTAACGGGAGGTCTCGTCAATGAGCAGTTCTTC
TRBJ1-5,.,TRBV5-6,.,CASSLVGSRQPQHF,TGTGCCAGCAGCTTGGTCGGGAGTCGGCAGCCCCAGCATTTT
TRBJ2-1,.,TRBV6-6,.,CASSYTGDSYNEQFF,TGTGCCAGCAGTTACACGGGCGACTCCTACAATGAGCAGTTCTTC
TRBJ1-1,.,TRBV14,.,CASSQKTLGLLNTEAFF,TGTGCCAGCAGCCAGAAGACTCTTGGACTGCTGAACACTGAAGCTTTCTTT
TRBJ2-5,.,TRBV7-8,.,CASSLKVVTRKAETQYF,TGTGCCAGCAGCTTGAAGGTCGTCACCCGAAAGGCGGAGACCCAGTACTTC
TRBJ1-5,TRBD1,TRBV6-1,.,CASSETGGNQPQHF,TGTGCCAGCAGTGAGACAGGGGGCAATCAGCCCCAGCATTTT
TRBJ2-7,.,TRBV28,.,CASSPLVPYEQYF,TGTGCCAGCAGCCCACTAGTCCCCTACGAGCAGTACTTC
TRBJ2-1,.,TRBV5-1,.,CASSSGPSYNEQFF,TGCGCCAGCAGCTCGGGACCGTCCTACAATGAGCAGTTCTTC
TRBJ2-1,.,TRBV5-6,.,CASSLGLVNEQFF,TGTGCCAGCAGCTTGGGGCTAGTCAATGAGCAGTTCTTC
TRBJ2-3,.,TRBV9,.,CASSEISLSTDTQYF,TGTGCCAGCAGCGAGATATCACTTAGCACAGATACGCAGTATTTT
TRBJ2-1,.,TRBV11-3,.,CASSHPPLDEQFF,TGTGCCAGCAGCCATCCCCCCCTGGATGAGCAGTTCTTC
TRBJ2-1,.,TRBV18,.,CASSPPGRVNEQFF,TGTGCCAGCTCACCACCGGGCAGGGTGAATGAGCAGTTCTTC
TRBJ2-1,.,TRBV2,.,CASKRTANNEQFF,TGTGCCAGCAAGAGGACAGCAAACAATGAGCAGTTCTTC
TRBJ1-5,.,TRBV28,.,CASSPPGGVGQPQHF,TGTGCCAGCAGCCCCCCGGGGGGGGTCGGGCAGCCCCAGCATTTT
TRBJ1-4,TRBD1,TRBV6-1,.,CASSPTRDRGEKLFF,TGTGCCAGCAGTCCCACCCGGGACAGGGGTGAAAAACTGTTTTTT
TRBJ1-2,.,TRBV5-4,.,CASSLKGNPYGYTF,TGTGCCAGCAGCTTGAAGGGGAATCCCTATGGCTACACCTTC
TRBJ1-5,.,TRBV19,.,CAASQGVNQPQHF,TGTGCCGCTAGCCAGGGCGTAAATCAGCCCCAGCATTTT
TRBJ2-1,TRBD2,TRBV7-7,.,CASSYPRGAGVLYNEQFF,TGTGCCAGCAGCTATCCCCGGGGAGCGGGAGTTTTATACAATGAGCAGTTCTTC
TRBJ2-5,TRBD1,TRBV6-5,.,CASSYLTGGVQETQYF,TGTGCCAGCAGTTACTTGACAGGGGGGGTTCAAGAGACCCAGTACTTC
TRBJ1-2,.,TRBV7-2,.,CASSSRLTDGYGYTF,TGTGCCAGCAGCTCTCGACTGACTGACGGCTATGGCTACACCTTC
TRBJ2-1,TRBD2,TRBV4-2,once,CASSQAVGLEYNEQFF,TGTGCCAGCAGCCAAGCCGTTGGACTAGAGTACAATGAGCAGTTCTTC
TRBJ2-5,.,TRBV4-3,.,CASSQGLEDPQYF,TGCGCCAGCAGCCAAGGACTAGAGGATCCCCAGTACTTC
TRBJ1-5,.,TRBV1,.,CTSIRTGGCQPQHF,TGCACCAGCATCCGGACAGGGGGCTGCCAGCCCCAGCATTTT
TRBJ2-2,.,TRBV9,.,CASSVGSGSFTGELFF,TGTGCCAGCAGCGTAGGGTCAGGGAGTTTCACCGGGGAGCTGTTTTTT
TRBJ2-1,.,TRBV19,.,CASSIRGNNEQFF,TGTGCCAGTAGTATCCGCGGGAACAATGAGCAGTTCTTC